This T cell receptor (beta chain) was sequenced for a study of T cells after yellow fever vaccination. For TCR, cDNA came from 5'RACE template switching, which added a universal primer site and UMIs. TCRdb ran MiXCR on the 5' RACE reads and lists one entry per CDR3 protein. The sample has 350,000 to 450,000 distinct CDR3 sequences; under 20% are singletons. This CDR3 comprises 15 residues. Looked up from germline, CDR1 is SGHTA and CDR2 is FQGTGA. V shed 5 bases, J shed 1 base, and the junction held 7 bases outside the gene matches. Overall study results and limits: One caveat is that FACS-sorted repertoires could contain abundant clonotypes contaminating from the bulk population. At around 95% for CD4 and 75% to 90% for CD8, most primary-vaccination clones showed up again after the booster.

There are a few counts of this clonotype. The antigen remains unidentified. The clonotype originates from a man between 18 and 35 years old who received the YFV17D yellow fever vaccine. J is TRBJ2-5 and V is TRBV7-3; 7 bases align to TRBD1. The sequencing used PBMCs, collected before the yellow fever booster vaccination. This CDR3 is CASSPNRGFQETQYF. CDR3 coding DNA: TGTGCCAGCAGCCCTAACAGGGGATTCCAAGAGACCCAGTACTTC.